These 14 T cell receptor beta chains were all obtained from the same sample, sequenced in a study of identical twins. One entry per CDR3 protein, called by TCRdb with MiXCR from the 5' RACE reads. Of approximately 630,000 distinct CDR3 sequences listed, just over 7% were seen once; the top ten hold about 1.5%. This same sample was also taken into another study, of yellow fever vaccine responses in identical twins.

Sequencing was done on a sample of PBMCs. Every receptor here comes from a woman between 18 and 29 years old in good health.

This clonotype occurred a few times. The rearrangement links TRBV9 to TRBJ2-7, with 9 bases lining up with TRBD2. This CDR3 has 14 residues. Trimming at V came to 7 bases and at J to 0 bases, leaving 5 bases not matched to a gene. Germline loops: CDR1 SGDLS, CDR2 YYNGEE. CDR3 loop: CASGSSGNSYEQYF. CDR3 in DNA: TGTGCCAGCGGCTCTAGCGGGAACTCCTACGAGCAGTACTTC.

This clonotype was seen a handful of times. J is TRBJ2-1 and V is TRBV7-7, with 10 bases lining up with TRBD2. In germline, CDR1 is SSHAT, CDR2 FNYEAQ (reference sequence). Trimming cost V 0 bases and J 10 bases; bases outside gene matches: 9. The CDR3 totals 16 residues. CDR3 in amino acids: CASSLAGTSAPGEQFF. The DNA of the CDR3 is TGTGCCAGCAGCTTAGCGGGGACTAGCGCGCCCGGGGAGCAGTTCTTC.

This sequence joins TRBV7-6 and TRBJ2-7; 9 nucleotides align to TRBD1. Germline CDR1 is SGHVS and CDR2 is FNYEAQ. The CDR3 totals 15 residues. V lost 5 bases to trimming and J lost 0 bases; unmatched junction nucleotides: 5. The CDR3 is CASSRGTGSSYEQYV. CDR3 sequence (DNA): TGTGCCAGCAGCCGCGGGACAGGGAGCTCCTACGAGCAGTACGTC.

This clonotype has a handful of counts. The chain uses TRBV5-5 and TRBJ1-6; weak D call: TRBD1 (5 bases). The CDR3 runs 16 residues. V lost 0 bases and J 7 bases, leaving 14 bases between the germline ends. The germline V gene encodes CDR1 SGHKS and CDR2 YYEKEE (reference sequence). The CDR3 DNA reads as TGTGCCAGCAGCTTGGGAGTGCTACCAGGGAATTCACCCCTCCACTTT. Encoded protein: CASSLGVLPGNSPLHF. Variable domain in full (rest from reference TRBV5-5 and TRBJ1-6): DAGVTQSPTHLIKTRGQQVTLRCSPISGHKSVSWYQQVLGQGPQFIFQYYEKEERGRGNFPDRFSARQFPNYSSELNVNALLLGDSALYLCASSLGVLPGNSPLHFGNGTRLTVT.

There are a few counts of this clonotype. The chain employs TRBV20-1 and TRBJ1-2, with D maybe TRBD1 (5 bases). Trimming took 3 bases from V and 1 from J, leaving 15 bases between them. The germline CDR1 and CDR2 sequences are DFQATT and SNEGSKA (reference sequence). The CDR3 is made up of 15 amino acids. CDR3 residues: CSARAREVFNYGYTF. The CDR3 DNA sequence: TGCAGTGCTAGGGCCAGGGAGGTCTTTAACTATGGCTACACCTTC.

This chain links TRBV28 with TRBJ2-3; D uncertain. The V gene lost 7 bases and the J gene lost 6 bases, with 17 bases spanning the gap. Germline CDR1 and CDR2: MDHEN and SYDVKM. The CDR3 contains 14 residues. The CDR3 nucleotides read TGTGCCAGCAATGGTCCTCCCCCCCTCGATACGCAGTATTTT. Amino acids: CASNGPPPLDTQYF. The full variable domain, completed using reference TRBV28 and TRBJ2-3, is DVKVTQSSRYLVKRTGEKVFLECVQDMDHENMFWYRQDPGLGLRLIYFSYDVKMKEKGDIPEGYSVSREKKERFSLILESASTNQTSMYLCASNGPPPLDTQYFGPGTRLTVL.

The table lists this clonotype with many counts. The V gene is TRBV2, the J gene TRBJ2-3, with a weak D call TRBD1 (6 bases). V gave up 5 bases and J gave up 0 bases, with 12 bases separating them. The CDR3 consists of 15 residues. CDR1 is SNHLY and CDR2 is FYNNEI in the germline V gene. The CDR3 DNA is TGTGCCAGCAGTAGACAGGCCTCTAGCACAGATACGCAGTATTTT. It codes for CASSRQASSTDTQYF.

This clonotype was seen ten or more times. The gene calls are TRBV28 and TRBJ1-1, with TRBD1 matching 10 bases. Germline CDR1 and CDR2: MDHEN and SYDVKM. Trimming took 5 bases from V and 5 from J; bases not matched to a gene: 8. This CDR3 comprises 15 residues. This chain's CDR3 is CASSRTGGIGTEAFF. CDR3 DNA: TGTGCCAGCAGTCGGACAGGGGGGATAGGAACTGAAGCTTTCTTT.

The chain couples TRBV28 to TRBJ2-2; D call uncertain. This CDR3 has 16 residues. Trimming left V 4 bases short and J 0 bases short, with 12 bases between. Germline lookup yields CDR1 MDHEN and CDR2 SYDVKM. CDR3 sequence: CASSSPSGPNTGELFF. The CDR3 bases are TGTGCCAGCAGTTCCCCGTCGGGTCCGAACACCGGGGAGCTGTTTTTT.

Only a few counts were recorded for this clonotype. CDR3 coding DNA: TGTGCCAGCAGCCCCTGGACAGTAAACTATGGCTACACCTTC. Its translation: CASSPWTVNYGYTF. The chain combines TRBV11-2 with TRBJ1-2, with a weak D call TRBD1 (6 bases). Germline values: CDR1 SGHAT, CDR2 FQNNGV. The CDR3 contains 14 residues. Trimming shortened V by 5 bases and J by 2 bases, and 12 bases separated the two germline ends.

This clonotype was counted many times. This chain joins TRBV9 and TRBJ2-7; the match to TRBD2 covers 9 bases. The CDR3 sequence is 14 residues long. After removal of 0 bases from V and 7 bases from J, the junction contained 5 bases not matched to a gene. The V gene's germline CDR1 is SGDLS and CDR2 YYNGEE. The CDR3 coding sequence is TGTGCCAGCAGCGTAGATGGCGGGAGGGGTGAGCAGTACTTC. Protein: CASSVDGGRGEQYF.

The CDR3 coding sequence is TGCAGCGTTTTTGGACACCTGAACACTGAAGCTTTCTTT. It specifies CSVFGHLNTEAFF. The rearrangement uses TRBV29-1 and TRBJ1-1; a possible D gene is TRBD1 (5 bases). Trimming stripped 5 bases from V and 0 bases from J, with 10 bases between. Germline CDR1 reads SQVTM; CDR2 reads ANQGSEA. The CDR3 sequence is 13 residues long.

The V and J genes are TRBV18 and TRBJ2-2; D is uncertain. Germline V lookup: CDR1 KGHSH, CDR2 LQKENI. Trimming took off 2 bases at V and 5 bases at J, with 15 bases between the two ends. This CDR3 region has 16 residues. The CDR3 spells CASSPEAVGRTGELFF. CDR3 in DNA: TGTGCCAGCTCACCAGAGGCAGTCGGAAGGACCGGGGAGCTGTTTTTT.

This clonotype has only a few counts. CDR3 nucleotides: TGCGCCAGCAGGGGACTGAACAATGAGCAGTTCTTC. Protein product: CASRGLNNEQFF. The chain has TRBV5-1 and TRBJ2-1; possibly TRBD2 for D (6 bases). Germline assignment: CDR1 SGHRS and CDR2 YFSETQ. The CDR3 loop spans 12 amino acids. The V end was cut by 5 bases, the J end by 5 bases, with 8 bases between.